A single sample is the source of the 19 T cell receptor beta chains below, sequenced in a study of T-cell memory formation after mild COVID-19. TCRdb reprocessed the 5' RACE reads with MiXCR, giving one entry per CDR3 protein. The table records around 53,000 distinct CDR3 sequences, roughly an eighth of them present only once. Sequencing was done on a sample of PBMCs or a T cell subset sorted from them (not recorded which). These receptors came from a man younger than 35 who had mild COVID-19 (a few samples of this study predate the infection). Cell type and time point are not known.

Notes on this clonotype: A single base separates this from a much larger clone, so it may be a read error. The V and J genes are TRBV6-2 or TRBV6-3 and TRBJ2-5; D is uncertain. This CDR3 is 11 amino acids long. Germline CDR1 reads MNHEY; CDR2 reads SVGEGT. CDR3 bases: TGTGCCAGCAGTTCCTCTAGGACGGTGGACTTC. This translates into CASSSSRTVDF.

The rearrangement uses TRBV20-1 and TRBJ2-7; 14 nucleotides agree with TRBD2. CDR3 size: 19 residues. The germline V gene has CDR1 DFQATT and CDR2 SNEGSKA (reference sequence). With 1 base clipped from V and 0 bases from J, the junction kept 11 bases outside the gene matches. The CDR3 sequence: CSARGGSGLAGVGSYEQYV. Here the CDR3 DNA reads TGCAGTGCTAGAGGAGGATCGGGACTAGCGGGGGTCGGCTCCTACGAGCAGTACGTC.

This clonotype was recorded a few times. The gene calls are TRBV28 and TRBJ1-5; D is unresolved. Deletions cut 3 bases from V and 0 bases from J, with 9 bases between. The CDR3 has 15 amino acids. CDR1 is MDHEN, CDR2 SYDVKM, per germline. CDR3 region: CASSFSPYSNQPQHF. The CDR3 bases are TGTGCCAGCAGTTTCTCTCCCTATAGCAATCAGCCCCAGCATTTT.

The chain links TRBV6-6 to TRBJ2-7, with TRBD2 matching 8 bases. Germline V lookup: CDR1 MNHNY, CDR2 SVGAGI (reference sequence). The CDR3 length is 14 residues. V lost 2 bases, J lost 2 bases, and 2 bases stayed unmatched. The CDR3 bases are TGTGCCAGCAGTTACCGGGGGGGGACCTACGAGCAGTACGTC. This gives the protein CASSYRGGTYEQYV.

This clonotype was seen once. The chain recombines TRBV3-1 with TRBJ2-4; perhaps TRBD2 as D (6 bases). Looked up from germline, CDR1 is LGHDT and CDR2 is YNNKEL (reference sequence). V dropped 4 bases and J dropped 0 bases, with 10 bases sitting between them. This CDR3 is 15 amino acids long. CDR3 loop: CASSPGGLAKNIQYF. CDR3 sequence (DNA): TGTGCCAGCAGCCCAGGAGGGCTAGCCAAAAACATTCAGTACTTC.

The chain links TRBV30 to TRBJ1-6; 8 positions agree with TRBD1. CDR1 is GTSNPN, CDR2 SVGIG, per germline (reference sequence). The CDR3 is 15 residues long. The J segment lost 2 bases and the V segment lost 3 bases, leaving 3 bases of the junction unmatched. CDR3 coding DNA: TGTGCCTGGAGGGGGGACAGGACCTATAATTCACCCCTCCACTTT. This codes for CAWRGDRTYNSPLHF.

This clonotype has a handful of counts. V and J are TRBV11-2 and TRBJ1-2; D unclear. The germline V gene has CDR1 SGHAT and CDR2 FQNNGV. This CDR3 is built from 13 residues. Trimming left V 5 bases short and J 5 bases short, with 12 bases between. CDR3 nucleotide sequence: TGTGCCAGCAGCGGAGCTGGCGGATATGGCTACACCTTC. This codes for CASSGAGGYGYTF.

This clonotype turned up a few times. The chain uses TRBV21-1 and TRBJ2-7; the D call of TRBD1 is as the table states it, not checked on the DNA. TRBV21-1 is a pseudogene segment. The CDR3 sequence is 13 residues long. The CDR3 nucleotides are TGTGCCAGCAACTCGGGACAGAACTACGAGCAGTACTTC. Residues: CASNSGQNYEQYF.

The CDR3 loop reads CASSRGLLAGANEQFF. For the CDR3, the DNA is TGTGCCAGCAGCCGAGGGTTACTAGCGGGGGCCAATGAGCAGTTCTTC. The chain employs TRBV14 and TRBJ2-1; 11 bases align to TRBD2. V shed 4 bases and J 6 bases; nucleotides not matched to a gene: 8. There are 16 residues in the CDR3. Looked up from germline, CDR1 is SGHDN and CDR2 is FVKESK.

V usage is TRBV29-1 and J usage is TRBJ1-1, with 7 bases that match TRBD1. The germline gives CDR1 SQVTM, CDR2 ANQGSEA. Trimming took 2 bases from V and 4 from J; bases not matched to a gene: 10. The CDR3 totals 15 residues. Here the CDR3 reads CSVEPRTGPSTEAFF. The CDR3 region has the DNA TGCAGCGTTGAACCGAGGACAGGTCCCTCCACTGAAGCTTTCTTT.

The V gene is TRBV6-4, the J gene TRBJ2-3, with TRBD2 matching 8 bases. Germline V CDR1 and CDR2: MRHNA, SNTAGT. V was pared by 0 bases and J by 1 base, with 0 bases of the junction left unmatched. This CDR3 contains 15 residues. This chain's CDR3 is CASSDSRGGTDTQYF. The CDR3 region has the DNA TGTGCCAGCAGTGACTCGCGGGGGGGCACAGATACGCAGTATTTT.

This clonotype was seen more than once but under ten times. The chain recombines TRBV6-5 with TRBJ1-3, with TRBD1 matching 8 bases. The CDR3 consists of 17 residues. Germline assignment: CDR1 MNHEY and CDR2 SVGAGI. V shed 5 bases and J 0 bases; nucleotides not matched to a gene: 9. In DNA form, the CDR3 reads TGTGCCAGCAGTCAGGGGACAGGAGACTACTCTGGAAACACCATATATTTT. Its protein is CASSQGTGDYSGNTIYF.

In this sample, this clonotype turned up a few times. V gene TRBV3-1 combines with J gene TRBJ2-7; 12 bases line up with TRBD1. The V segment lost 3 bases and the J segment 9 bases; nucleotides outside the gene matches: 6. CDR3 length: 14 residues. CDR1 is LGHDT and CDR2 is YNNKEL in the germline V gene (reference sequence). CDR3 region: CASSQTGTGGGQYF. In nucleotides, the CDR3 is TGTGCCAGCAGCCAGACCGGGACAGGGGGCGGGCAGTACTTC.

This clonotype was seen ten or more times. The rearrangement links TRBV7-3 to TRBJ2-3; possible D gene TRBD1, 6 bases. Trimming cost V 3 bases and J 2 bases, with 9 bases left between them. The CDR3 runs to 14 residues. Germline V gene data show CDR1 as SGHTA and CDR2 as FQGTGA. The CDR3 loop is CASSFQGHTDTQYF. CDR3 nucleotides: TGTGCCAGCAGCTTCCAGGGACACACAGATACGCAGTATTTT.

This chain links TRBV7-2 with TRBJ2-5, with D maybe TRBD1 (6 bases). The CDR3 is made up of 16 amino acids. V was shortened by 1 base and J by 2 bases, with 14 bases between the two germline ends. Germline values: CDR1 SGHTA, CDR2 FQGNSA. The CDR3 DNA reads TGTGCCAGCAGCTTAGTTGACAGGCGTGTACAAGAGACCCAGTACTTC. Its protein is CASSLVDRRVQETQYF.

This clonotype has more than one count but fewer than ten. The chain carries TRBV5-4 and TRBJ2-3, with 7 bases identical to TRBD2. CDR3 size: 16 residues. Unmatched junction bases numbered 9, after V lost 4 bases and J lost 1 base. Per the germline V gene, CDR1 is SGHNT and CDR2 is YYREEE (reference sequence). The CDR3 sequence: CASSLQLGGGTDTQYF. The CDR3 coding sequence is TGTGCCAGCAGCCTCCAACTGGGAGGGGGCACAGATACGCAGTATTTT.

The rearrangement links TRBV2 to TRBJ2-2; D unclear. Germline CDR1 SNHLY, CDR2 FYNNEI. The CDR3 has 13 amino acids. V lost 6 bases and J 5 bases, leaving 10 bases between the germline ends. The DNA of the CDR3 is TGTGCCAGCAGCGGCAGTCAAACCGGGGAGCTGTTTTTT. Amino acids: CASSGSQTGELFF. The variable domain in full, completed from reference TRBV2 and TRBJ2-2, reads EPEVTQTPSHQVTQMGQEVILRCVPISNHLYFYWYRQILGQKVEFLVSFYNNEISEKSEIFDDQFSVERPDGSNFTLKIRSTKLEDSAMYFCASSGSQTGELFFGEGSRLTVL.

This sequence joins TRBV6-2 or TRBV6-3 and TRBJ2-7; 12 nucleotides match TRBD1. From germline, CDR1 is MNHEY and CDR2 SVGEGT. This CDR3 region has 18 residues. The junction had 14 bases not matched to a gene; V was cut back by 6 bases and J by 2 bases. The CDR3 region is CASSNLRDRGLFPYEQYV. CDR3 nucleotide sequence: TGTGCCAGCAGCAATCTCCGGGACAGGGGGCTTTTCCCCTACGAGCAGTACGTC.

J is TRBJ2-6 and V is TRBV20-1; the D gene could be TRBD1 or TRBD2 (5 bases each). The CDR3 is 15 residues long. V was clipped by 0 bases and J by 1 base, with 7 bases between them. Germline CDR1 and CDR2: DFQATT and SNEGSKA (reference sequence). CDR3 region: CSARDGGSGANVLTF. CDR3 in DNA: TGCAGTGCTAGAGATGGGGGTTCTGGGGCCAACGTCCTGACTTTC.